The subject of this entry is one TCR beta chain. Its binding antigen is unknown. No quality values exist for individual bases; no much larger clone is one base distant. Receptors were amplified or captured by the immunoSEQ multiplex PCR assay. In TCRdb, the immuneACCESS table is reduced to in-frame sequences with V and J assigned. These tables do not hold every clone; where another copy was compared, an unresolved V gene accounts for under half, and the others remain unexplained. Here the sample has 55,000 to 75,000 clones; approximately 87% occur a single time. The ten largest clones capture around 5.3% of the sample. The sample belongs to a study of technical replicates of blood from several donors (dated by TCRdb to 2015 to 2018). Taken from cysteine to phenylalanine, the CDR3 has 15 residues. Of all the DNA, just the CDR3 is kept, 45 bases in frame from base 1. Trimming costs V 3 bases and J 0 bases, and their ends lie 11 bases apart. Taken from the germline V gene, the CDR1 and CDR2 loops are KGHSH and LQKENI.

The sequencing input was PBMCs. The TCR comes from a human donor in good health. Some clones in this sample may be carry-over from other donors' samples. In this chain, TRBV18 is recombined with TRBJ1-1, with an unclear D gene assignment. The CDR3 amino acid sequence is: CASSPISTMNTEAFF. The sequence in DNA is TGTGCCAGCTCACCTATTTCTACCATGAACACTGAAGCTTTCTTT.